Below are 16 T cell receptor beta chains sequenced from a single sample in a study of preoperative IRX-2 immunotherapy in early breast cancer. Treatment here: preoperative locoregional IRX-2 cytokine immunotherapy. Profiling relied on immunoSEQ multiplex PCR, and the TCRdb table lists in-frame clones only, not all of them. The sample lists 30,000 or so clones; under 90% were seen once. Sampling was conducted from a patient treated with IRX-2 immunotherapy. The origin of the receptors is a human donor with breast cancer.

This chain links TRBV18 with TRBJ2-7; 10 positions match TRBD2. CDR1 and CDR2 from the germline V gene are KGHSH and LQKENI. This CDR3 has 15 amino acids. Trimming at V came to 0 bases and at J to 7 bases, leaving 6 bases not matched to a gene. The CDR3 loop reads CASSPPSGGAGEQYF. The DNA of the CDR3 is TGTGCCAGCTCACCACCGAGCGGGGGGGCGGGAGAGCAGTACTTC.

The chain uses TRBV15 and TRBJ1-4; no definite D call. The CDR3 loop spans 15 amino acids. The germline V and J ends were trimmed by 3 bases and 0 bases, with 8 bases remaining between them. In germline, CDR1 is LNHNV, CDR2 YYDKDF (reference sequence). The CDR3 is CATSSPRATNEKLFF. The DNA for the CDR3 is TGTGCCACCAGCAGTCCAAGGGCAACTAATGAAAAACTGTTTTTT.

Concerning this clone: The junction departs from the called germline gene at one end, perhaps through a read error. This chain joins TRBV5-1 and TRBJ1-4; no definite D call. CDR1 SGHRS and CDR2 YFSETQ come from the germline V gene. The CDR3 length is 15 residues. CDR3 region: CASSFTVATNKKLFF. The CDR3 DNA reads TGCGCCAGCAGCTTTACAGTTGCAACTAATAAAAAACTGTTTTTT.

The genes are TRBV11-3 and TRBJ2-3, with a tentative D call TRBD1 (6 bases). Trimming shortened V by 3 bases and J by 2 bases, and 9 bases separated the two germline ends. Germline V gene sequence: CDR1 SGHNT, CDR2 YENEEA. The CDR3 is 14 residues long. The CDR3 DNA reads TGTGCCAGCAGCTTCGACAGGTCCACAGATACGCAGTATTTT. Amino acids: CASSFDRSTDTQYF.

The genes are TRBV11-3 and TRBJ2-5, with a tentative D call TRBD1 (7 bases). Looked up from germline, CDR1 is SGHNT and CDR2 is YENEEA. V dropped 2 bases and J dropped 5 bases, with 15 bases sitting between them. The CDR3 length is 15 residues. The CDR3 sequence is CASSLNSAGGETQYF. The CDR3 nucleotides are TGTGCCAGCAGCTTAAACTCGGCAGGGGGGGAGACCCAGTACTTC.

The gene calls are TRBV30 and TRBJ2-5; D not resolved. Germline CDR1 GTSNPN, CDR2 SVGIG (reference sequence). V lost 0 bases and J 5 bases, leaving 13 bases between the germline ends. The CDR3 is 14 amino acids. CDR3 sequence: CAWSVWSFGETQYF. The CDR3 DNA reads as TGTGCCTGGAGTGTATGGTCTTTTGGGGAGACCCAGTACTTC. Complete variable domain (other parts from reference TRBV30 and TRBJ2-5): SQTIHQWPATLVQPVGSPLSLECTVEGTSNPNLYWYRQAAGRGLQLLFYSVGIGQISSEVPQNLSASRPQDRQFILSSKKLLLSDSGFYLCAWSVWSFGETQYFGPGTRLLVL.

The chain has TRBV5-1 and TRBJ2-2; D is unresolved. Germline V lookup: CDR1 SGHRS, CDR2 YFSETQ. Trimming cost V 0 bases and J 1 base, with 4 bases left between them. The CDR3 covers 14 residues. DNA of the CDR3: TGCGCCAGCAGCTTGGGACAGAACACCGGGGAGCTGTTTTTT. Translated, it gives CASSLGQNTGELFF.

The chain is built from TRBV11-3 and TRBJ2-7, with 8 bases aligning to TRBD1. The germline gives CDR1 SGHNT, CDR2 YENEEA. The J segment lost 4 bases and the V segment lost 5 bases, leaving 10 bases of the junction unmatched. The CDR3 is 15 residues long. The CDR3 bases are TGTGCCAGCAGCGGACACAGGGGGGCAGGTTACGAGCAGTACTTC. It encodes CASSGHRGAGYEQYF. The full variable domain, rest sourced from reference TRBV11-3 and TRBJ2-7, is EAGVVQSPRYKIIEKKQPVAFWCNPISGHNTLYWYLQNLGQGPELLIRYENEEAVDDSQLPKDRFSAERLKGVDSTLKIQPAELGDSAVYLCASSGHRGAGYEQYFGPGTRLTVT.

The J gene is TRBJ1-4, the V gene TRBV11-3, with TRBD1 as a possible D gene (6 bases). V lost 5 bases, J lost 0 bases, and 13 bases lay in between. The CDR3 contains 16 residues. Per the germline V gene, CDR1 is SGHNT and CDR2 is YENEEA. CDR3 region: CASSADSDTTNEKLFF. Here the CDR3 DNA reads TGTGCCAGCAGCGCGGACAGCGATACAACTAATGAAAAACTGTTTTTT.

The CDR3 spells CASSLSQTGNTIYF. In DNA form, the CDR3 reads TGTGCCAGCAGCCTGTCGCAGACTGGAAACACCATATATTTT. The J gene is TRBJ1-3, the V gene TRBV11-3; D gene unclear. The CDR3 is 14 residues long. Trimming cost V 5 bases and J 2 bases, with 10 bases left between them. The germline V gene has CDR1 SGHNT and CDR2 YENEEA.

The chain is built from TRBV30 and TRBJ1-1, with D maybe TRBD1 (6 bases). The germline gives CDR1 GTSNPN, CDR2 SVGIG (reference sequence). The CDR3 runs 15 residues. Trimming removed 0 bases at V and 4 bases at J, with 15 bases between. The CDR3 nucleotides read TGTGCCTGGAGTGTAAAAGGCAGGGGTGGCACTGAAGCTTTCTTT. This codes for CAWSVKGRGGTEAFF.

The V gene is TRBV6-8, the J gene TRBJ1-2, with TRBD1 matching 7 bases. The CDR3 is made up of 15 amino acids. V lost 2 bases to trimming and J lost 8 bases; unmatched junction nucleotides: 11. Germline CDR1 and CDR2: MNHGY and SAAAGT. CDR3 sequence: CASSYGATGAQGYTF. The CDR3 DNA is TGTGCCAGCAGTTACGGTGCAACAGGGGCTCAGGGCTACACCTTC.

For the CDR3, the DNA is TGTGCCAGCAGCGCACGGGGACAGCGGGGGAAACAAGAGACCCAGTACTTC. Translated: CASSARGQRGKQETQYF. This chain links TRBV11-3 with TRBJ2-5, with a weak D call TRBD2 (8 bases). CDR1 and CDR2 from the germline V gene are SGHNT and YENEEA. The CDR3 loop spans 17 amino acids. Trimming pared 5 bases from V and 2 bases from J, leaving 21 bases between.

This sequence joins TRBV14 and TRBJ2-7; 11 bases align to TRBD2. Germline loops: CDR1 SGHDN, CDR2 FVKESK. The CDR3 sequence is 13 residues long. The V gene end was trimmed by 1 base and the J gene end by 8 bases; junction bases not matched to a gene: 1. The CDR3 loop is CASSQGLAGKQYF. CDR3 coding DNA: TGTGCCAGCAGCCAAGGACTAGCGGGGAAGCAGTACTTC.

This chain joins TRBV23-1 and TRBJ1-2, with D unresolved. TRBV23-1 is an ORF; its function is uncertain. The ends were cut back, 6 bases at V and 4 bases at J, with 18 bases in the middle. This CDR3 is built from 15 residues. CDR3 residues: CASSQVALEGYGYTF. As DNA, the CDR3 is TGCGCCAGCAGCCAAGTTGCACTGGAGGGCTATGGCTACACCTTC.

CDR3 sequence (DNA): TGTGCCAGCAGTTACCGGTCAGGGAACTATGGCTACACCTTC. As protein: CASSYRSGNYGYTF. The chain has TRBV6-8 and TRBJ1-2, with D possibly being TRBD1 (5 bases). The V end lost 2 bases, the J end lost 2 bases, and 9 bases lay between the germline ends. The CDR3 has 14 amino acids. The V gene's germline CDR1 is MNHGY and CDR2 SAAAGT.